Reported below is one T cell receptor (beta chain). The record originates from a study of blood T cells in healthy people across ages. A minimum of 5 micrograms of total RNA was extracted per sample. Combining a sample-barcoded 5' primer with a J-beta primer mix, a second PCR ran for roughly 6 to 12 cycles. A single record per CDR3 protein comes from TCRdb applying MiXCR to the 5' RACE reads. The repertoire holds approximately 800,000 distinct CDR3 sequences, with 25% as singletons. Germline V gives CDR1 LGHNA, CDR2 YNFKEQ. The CDR3 contains 17 residues. J lost 4 bases, V lost 3 bases, and 12 bases had no gene match. Another study also made use of these data, one on T cells of mothers and their children.

The sequenced sample consisted of blood. The V call is TRBV4-2, the J call TRBJ1-2; 9 bases match TRBD1. This TCR came from a boy aged 5-17 years in good health. The chain's CDR3 is CASSHPDRDRALYGYTF. As DNA, the CDR3 is TGTGCCAGCAGCCATCCGGACCGGGACAGGGCCCTCTATGGCTACACCTTC.